Listed below are T cell receptor beta chains from one sample, sequenced in a study of shared clonotypes between healthy human individuals. Only in-frame clones appear in the TCRdb table, and some are missing; sequencing was by immunoSEQ multiplex PCR. Among roughly 2.5 million clones, just over 90% were seen once, and the ten largest hold over 0.12%. Sequenced material: naive CD4+ T cells sorted from blood. All receptors come from a man between 18 and 35 years old in good health. CDR3s include the opening cysteine and the closing phenylalanine or tryptophan. Each record gives: J gene, D gene, clone size, V gene, CDR3 DNA, CDR3 protein. The D gene is left open where the match is weak. Clone size, where shown, is once, few, many, or a class for clones that have expanded.

TRBJ2-2	TRBD2	-	TRBV5-4	TGTGCCAGCAGTTTTAGCGGGAGTGGGACCGGGGAGCTGTTTTTT	CASSFSGSGTGELFF
TRBJ2-5	-	-	TRBV11-2	TGTGCCAGCAGCTTAGAGACAGTACGAGAGACCCAGTACTTC	CASSLETVRETQYF
TRBJ1-6	-	-	TRBV30	TGTGCCTGGAGTCCCCGGGGAAACTATAATTCACCCCTCCACTTT	CAWSPRGNYNSPLHF
TRBJ1-4	-	-	TRBV7-9	TGTGCCAGCAGATTAGGGGAACAGACTAATGAAAAACTGTTTTTT	CASRLGEQTNEKLFF
TRBJ1-6	-	-	TRBV7-8	TGTGCCAGCAGCGCCTCGAATGCTTCACCCCTCCACTTT	CASSASNASPLHF
TRBJ1-2	-	few	TRBV27	TGTGCCAGCAGTCTCCAGTTGGGTAGGGGCTATGGCTACACCTTC	CASSLQLGRGYGYTF
TRBJ1-2	-	-	TRBV5-6	TGTGCCAGCAGCCTGGTCCTTCGGGGGCTCGAAGGCTACACCTTC	CASSLVLRGLEGYTF
TRBJ2-7	TRBD2	-	TRBV27	TGTGCCAGCAGTTTCGATCGACTAGCGGGGGGTTACGAGCAGTACTTC	CASSFDRLAGGYEQYF
TRBJ2-7	TRBD2	-	TRBV5-6	TGTGCCAGCAGAAGTCTAGCGGGGTGGGAGCAGTACTTC	CASRSLAGWEQYF
TRBJ1-2	-	-	TRBV11-2	TGTGCCAGCAGCCAAGGGGGGGCGGGTGGCTACACCTTC	CASSQGGAGGYTF
TRBJ1-5	-	-	TRBV19	TGTGCCAGTAGTCAACTAACCGGGACACTTGAGCATTTT	CASSQLTGTLEHF
TRBJ1-1	-	-	TRBV19	TGTGCCAGTAGTATCAAAGTGAACACTGAAGCTTTCTTT	CASSIKVNTEAFF
TRBJ1-1	-	-	TRBV7-8	TGTGCCAGCAGCTTAGGTGACAGTTCCTTGAACACTGAAGCTTTCTTT	CASSLGDSSLNTEAFF
TRBJ1-1	TRBD1	-	TRBV5-1	TGCGCCAGCAGCTTGGTAGACAGGGCCTCGGGGTCTGAAGCTTTCTTT	CASSLVDRASGSEAFF
TRBJ1-1	-	-	TRBV6-5	TGTGCCAGCGGAGCGGGGGGATACACTGAAGCTTTCTTT	CASGAGGYTEAFF
TRBJ2-5	TRBD2	-	TRBV7-2	TGTGCCAGCAGCTTCGCGGGAGGGCTAGAGACCCAGTACTTC	CASSFAGGLETQYF
TRBJ2-6	-	-	TRBV7-6	TGTGCCAGCAGCTCCCACGGGGCTGGGGCCAACGTCCTGACTTTC	CASSSHGAGANVLTF
TRBJ1-6	-	once	TRBV11-2	TGTGCCAGCAGCCCGCGATTGGCGAAGGGTGGTTCACCCCTCCACTTT	CASSPRLAKGGSPLHF